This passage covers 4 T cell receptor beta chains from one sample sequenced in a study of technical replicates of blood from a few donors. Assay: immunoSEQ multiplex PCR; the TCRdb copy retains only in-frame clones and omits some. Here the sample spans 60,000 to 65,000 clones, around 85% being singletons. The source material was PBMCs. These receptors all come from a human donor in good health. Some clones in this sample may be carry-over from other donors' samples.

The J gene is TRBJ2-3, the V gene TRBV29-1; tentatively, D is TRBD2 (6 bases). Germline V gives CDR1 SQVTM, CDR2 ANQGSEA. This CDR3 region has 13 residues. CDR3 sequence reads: CSFTEGSTDTQYF. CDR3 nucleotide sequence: TGCAGTTTTACGGAGGGCAGCACAGATACGCAGTATTTT.

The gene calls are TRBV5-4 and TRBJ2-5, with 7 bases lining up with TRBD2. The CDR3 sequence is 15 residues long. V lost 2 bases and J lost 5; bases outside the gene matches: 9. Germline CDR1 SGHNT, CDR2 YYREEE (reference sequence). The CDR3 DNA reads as TGTGCCAGCAGCTTAGGGGCGGGAGTCAGGGAGACCCAGTACTTC. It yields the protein CASSLGAGVRETQYF.

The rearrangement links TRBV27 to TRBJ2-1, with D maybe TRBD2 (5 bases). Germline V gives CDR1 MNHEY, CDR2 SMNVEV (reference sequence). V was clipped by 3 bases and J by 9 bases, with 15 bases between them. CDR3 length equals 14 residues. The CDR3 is CASSFRLLQSEQFF. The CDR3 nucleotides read TGTGCCAGCAGTTTCCGACTACTCCAGAGTGAGCAGTTCTTC.

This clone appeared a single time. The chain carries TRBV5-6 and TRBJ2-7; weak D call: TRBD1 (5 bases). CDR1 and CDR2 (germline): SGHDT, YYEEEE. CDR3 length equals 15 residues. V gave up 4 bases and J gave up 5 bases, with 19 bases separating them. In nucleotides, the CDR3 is TGTGCCAGCAGCCCCCCGGGCAGGGTCCACCACGAGCAGTACTTC. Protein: CASSPPGRVHHEQYF.